This is a list of T cell receptor beta chains from one sample in a study of blood T cells in healthy people across ages. Using its own MiXCR run on the 5' RACE reads, TCRdb lists one record per CDR3 protein. Of about 1,500,000 distinct CDR3 sequences in the sample, roughly 30% were seen once. Sequencing was done on a sample of blood. These receptors all come from a woman in her 30s in good health. The CDR3 runs from the conserved cysteine through the conserved F or W. A D gene is named only where the DNA matches it firmly. Clone size, where shown, is once, few, many, or a class for clones that have expanded.

D,V,J,size,DNA,CDR3
TRBD1,TRBV28,TRBJ1-4,-,TGTGCCAGCAGCCCACAGGGGGCGGATGAAAAACTGTTTTTT,CASSPQGADEKLFF
TRBD1,TRBV4-2,TRBJ2-7,few,TGTGCCAGCAGGCCTACCCTACAGGGGACATCCTACGAGCAGTACTTC,CASRPTLQGTSYEQYF
-,TRBV5-1,TRBJ2-7,-,TGCGCCAGCAGCAACAACAGCTACTCCTACAATGAGCAGTACTTC,CASSNNSYSYNEQYF
-,TRBV28,TRBJ2-4,many,TGTGCCAGCAGCACGGGACTTCCTGGGTACATTCAGTACTTC,CASSTGLPGYIQYF
-,TRBV20-1,TRBJ2-4,many,TGCAGTGCTCCTGCCTGGGGAAGAGCCAAAAACATTCAGTACTTC,CSAPAWGRAKNIQYF
-,TRBV7-2,TRBJ2-1,many,TGTGCCAGCAGCTTAGGAGCGGCTACCTACAATGAGCAGTTCTTC,CASSLGAATYNEQFF
TRBD1,TRBV29-1,TRBJ1-4,few,TGCAGCGTGCTCCGGGACAGCAATGAAAAACTGTTTTTT,CSVLRDSNEKLFF
-,TRBV10-3,TRBJ1-2,-,TGTGCCATCAGTGACACCGGGCTGGGGTTTGGCTACACCTTC,CAISDTGLGFGYTF
-,TRBV20-1,TRBJ1-2,many,TGCAGTGCTAGATGGGGGGCGCATGGCTACACCTTC,CSARWGAHGYTF
-,TRBV9,TRBJ2-5,-,TGTGCCAGCAGCCCCCGACCGGACTCACAAGAGACCCAGTACTTC,CASSPRPDSQETQYF
-,TRBV5-1,TRBJ1-2,many,TGCGCCAGCAGCTTGGATGGGGTCGGCTACACCTTC,CASSLDGVGYTF
-,TRBV7-9,TRBJ1-2,-,TGTGCCAGCAGCTTACAGCTCGACTATGGCTACACCTTC,CASSLQLDYGYTF
-,TRBV10-3,TRBJ2-3,-,TGTGCCATCAGTGACTGGTCAGGCACAGATACGCAGTATTTT,CAISDWSGTDTQYF
TRBD1,TRBV29-1,TRBJ1-4,-,TGCAGCGGACAGACAGGGGGTGAAAAACTGTTTTTT,CSGQTGGEKLFF
-,TRBV6-5,TRBJ2-7,few,TGTGCCAACATTTCTCCGAGGACAGCCTACGAGCAGTACTTC,CANISPRTAYEQYF
TRBD1,TRBV28,TRBJ2-5,many,TGTGCCAGCAGGCAGACAGGGAGAGAGACCCAGTACTTC,CASRQTGRETQYF
TRBD2,TRBV10-3,TRBJ2-2,few,TGTGCCATCAGTGAGGGAAGCGGGGTGAACACCGGGGAGCTGTTTTTT,CAISEGSGVNTGELFF
-,TRBV6-2/TRBV6-3,TRBJ2-7,few,TGTGCCAGCAGTTATGAAAGGCACTACGAGCAGTACTTC,CASSYERHYEQYF
-,TRBV10-3,TRBJ2-7,-,TGTGCCATCGGGGAGGTTCGCGAGCAGTACTTC,CAIGEVREQYF
-,TRBV28,TRBJ2-2,-,TGTGCCAGCAGTTTGGTAGTTGTCGGTATGGAGCTGTTTTTT,CASSLVVVGMELFF
-,TRBV14,TRBJ2-5,many,TGTGCCAGCAGCCAAGCAGGACAACGCGGGGAGACCCAGTACTTC,CASSQAGQRGETQYF
-,TRBV7-2,TRBJ2-7,many,TGTGCCAGCAGCCTTAGGGGCCTCGAGCAGTACTTC,CASSLRGLEQYF
-,TRBV6-1,TRBJ2-3,-,TGTGCCAGCAGTGAAGATCGGGGCTTAAGGCCACGCGCGCAGTATTTT,CASSEDRGLRPRAQYF
-,TRBV6-1,TRBJ2-1,few,TGTGCCAGCAGCGCTGAGCGTGGTCGGAACAATGAGCAGTTCTTC,CASSAERGRNNEQFF
-,TRBV5-1,TRBJ1-2,-,TGCGCCAGCAGCTTGGATGGGACCCGCTACACCTTC,CASSLDGTRYTF
-,TRBV18,TRBJ2-7,-,TGTGCCAGCTCACCACTTGGGACGGGTCCCTACGAGCAGTACTTC,CASSPLGTGPYEQYF
TRBD1,TRBV12-3/TRBV12-4,TRBJ2-7,many,TGTGCCAGCAGTTTATGGGACAGGCCCCTAGAGCAGTACTTC,CASSLWDRPLEQYF
TRBD2,TRBV20-1,TRBJ2-7,many,TGCAGTGCTAGAGGACTAGCGGGGGCCTACGAGCAGTACTTC,CSARGLAGAYEQYF
-,TRBV11-2,TRBJ2-7,-,TGTGCCAGCAGGTCCGGGCCTTGGGAGCAGTACTTC,CASRSGPWEQYF
-,TRBV9,TRBJ2-3,few,TGTGCCAGCAGCGTACCCGAGACTCCTGCCGGAGGGGCCCGGTATAGCACAGATACGCAGTATTTT,CASSVPETPAGGARYSTDTQYF